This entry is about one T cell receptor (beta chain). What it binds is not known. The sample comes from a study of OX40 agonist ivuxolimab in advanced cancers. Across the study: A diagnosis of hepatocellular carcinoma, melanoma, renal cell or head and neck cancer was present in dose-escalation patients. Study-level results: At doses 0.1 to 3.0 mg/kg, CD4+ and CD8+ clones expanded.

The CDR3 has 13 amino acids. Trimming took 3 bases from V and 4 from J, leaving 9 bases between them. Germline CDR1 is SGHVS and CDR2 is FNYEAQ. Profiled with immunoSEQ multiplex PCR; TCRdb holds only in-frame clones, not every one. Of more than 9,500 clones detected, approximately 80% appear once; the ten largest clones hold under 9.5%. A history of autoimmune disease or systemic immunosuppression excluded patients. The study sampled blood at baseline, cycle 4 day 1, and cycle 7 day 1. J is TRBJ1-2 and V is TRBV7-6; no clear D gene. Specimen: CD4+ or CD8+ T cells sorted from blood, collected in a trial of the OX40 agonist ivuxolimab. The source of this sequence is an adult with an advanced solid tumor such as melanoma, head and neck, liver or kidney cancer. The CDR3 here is CASSLAPGYGYTF. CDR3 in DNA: TGTGCCAGCAGCTTGGCACCGGGCTATGGCTACACCTTC.